One sample yielded the 8 T cell receptor beta chains listed below, sequenced in a study of shared clonotypes between healthy human individuals. This table comes from immunoSEQ multiplex PCR, and its TCRdb copy is limited to in-frame clones, with some not included. The table records more than 400,000 clones, approximately 95% of them present only once. Sample: naive CD4+ T cells sorted from blood. Subset in this sample: CD45RA+ positively selected. Every receptor here comes from a woman aged 25 to 39 in good health.

The chain links TRBV5-1 to TRBJ2-7; TRBD1 matches at 8 bases. V lost 4 bases and J lost 2; bases outside the gene matches: 8. The CDR3 has 15 amino acids. The V gene's germline CDR1 is SGHRS and CDR2 YFSETQ. The CDR3 nucleotides are TGCGCCAGCAGCAACGGACAGGGCGGTCCCTACGAGCAGTACTTC. Translating gives CASSNGQGGPYEQYF.

The chain links TRBV5-1 to TRBJ2-1, with D maybe TRBD2 (6 bases). V lost 0 bases to trimming and J lost 7 bases, with 11 bases between them. CDR1 is SGHRS and CDR2 is YFSETQ in the germline V gene. The CDR3 has 14 residues. Here the CDR3 DNA reads TGCGCCAGCAGCTTGGTTTCTGGGAGGAATGAGCAGTTCTTC. This gives the protein CASSLVSGRNEQFF.

This sequence joins TRBV10-3 and TRBJ2-1, with 8 bases that match TRBD2. Per germline, CDR1 ENHRY and CDR2 SYGVKD. The junction had 15 bases not matched to a gene; V was cut back by 4 bases and J by 4 bases. The CDR3 is made up of 18 amino acids. This chain's CDR3 is CAISGEGWRGDGYNEQFF. The DNA for the CDR3 is TGTGCCATCAGTGGGGAGGGGTGGCGGGGGGACGGATACAATGAGCAGTTCTTC.

The chain recombines TRBV28 with TRBJ2-7; D might be TRBD2 (5 bases). Trimming pared 5 bases from V and 4 bases from J, leaving 12 bases between. Per the germline V gene, CDR1 is MDHEN and CDR2 is SYDVKM. CDR3 size: 13 residues. The CDR3 coding sequence is TGTGCCAGCAGTAGGTCCGGGGAGTACGAGCAGTACTTC. This gives the protein CASSRSGEYEQYF.

The chain uses TRBV28 and TRBJ2-3; maybe TRBD2 (6 bases). V was trimmed by 7 bases and J by 5 bases, leaving 25 bases between them. The CDR3 length is 17 residues. Germline CDR1 and CDR2: MDHEN and SYDVKM. The CDR3 loop reads CASNLTGGQGGGDTQYF. Here the CDR3 DNA reads TGTGCCAGCAACCTCACAGGAGGGCAGGGTGGGGGAGATACGCAGTATTTT. The complete variable domain, with remaining parts taken from reference TRBV28 and TRBJ2-3, reads DVKVTQSSRYLVKRTGEKVFLECVQDMDHENMFWYRQDPGLGLRLIYFSYDVKMKEKGDIPEGYSVSREKKERFSLILESASTNQTSMYLCASNLTGGQGGGDTQYFGPGTRLTVL.

This clone was detected once. This sequence joins TRBV29-1 and TRBJ2-1, with D unclear. The V end lost 0 bases, the J end lost 0 bases, and 9 bases lay between the germline ends. The CDR3 is 15 amino acids. Per the germline V gene, CDR1 is SQVTM and CDR2 is ANQGSEA. The CDR3 nucleotides are TGCAGCGTTGAAGATCGTGGTGGCTCCTACAATGAGCAGTTCTTC. It is translated as CSVEDRGGSYNEQFF.

The table lists this clone with a count of one. V and J are TRBV5-1 and TRBJ2-7; D is ambiguous. The CDR3 consists of 15 residues. Trimming removed 1 base from V and 3 bases from J, with 14 bases in between. Germline V gives CDR1 SGHRS, CDR2 YFSETQ. In nucleotides, the CDR3 is TGCGCCAGCAGCTTGCTATCTCAACAGATCTACGAGCAGTACTTC. Protein product: CASSLLSQQIYEQYF.

The chain has TRBV18 and TRBJ1-4; D is unclear. Germline CDR1 is KGHSH and CDR2 is LQKENI. The CDR3 runs 15 residues. With 3 bases removed from V and 2 bases from J, the gap between germline ends came to 10 bases. The CDR3 protein is CASSPGEATNEKLFF. The CDR3 DNA sequence: TGTGCCAGCTCACCGGGCGAGGCCACTAATGAAAAACTGTTTTTT.